The 5 T cell receptor beta chains presented below share a single source sample, sequenced in a study of blood T cell repertoires in COVID-19. Assay used: immunoSEQ multiplex PCR; TCRdb lists only in-frame clones, some missing. The repertoire has 300,000 or so clones, roughly 90% of them found once; the top ten carry 1% to 1.3%. Material: PBMCs or T cells enriched from blood (not recorded which). The receptors derive from a woman aged 30 to 39 who had recovered from COVID-19.

This sequence joins TRBV7-8 and TRBJ2-7, with D possibly TRBD1 on 6 matching bases. The V gene's germline CDR1 is SGHVS and CDR2 FQNEAQ. V lost 5 bases to trimming and J lost 3 bases, with 17 bases between them. This CDR3 contains 15 residues. The DNA for the CDR3 is TGTGCCAGCAGCCCCCCCACAGGGCAACACTACGAGCAGTACTTC. This gives the protein CASSPPTGQHYEQYF.

This clone appeared a single time. The chain joins TRBV7-3 to TRBJ1-2; 9 bases map to TRBD1. The CDR3 is made up of 14 amino acids. Germline CDR1 and CDR2: SGHTA and FQGTGA. Trimming cost V 3 bases and J 3 bases; bases outside gene matches: 2. CDR3 sequence: CASSLTGGDYGYTF. The CDR3 bases are TGTGCCAGCAGCTTGACAGGGGGAGACTATGGCTACACCTTC. The full variable domain, with the rest looked up from reference TRBV7-3 and TRBJ1-2, is GAGVSQTPSNKVTEKGKYVELRCDPISGHTALYWYRQSLGQGPEFLIYFQGTGAADDSGLPNDRFFAVRPEGSVSTLKIQRTERGDSAVYLCASSLTGGDYGYTFGSGTRLTVV.

This clone appeared a few times. V usage is TRBV30 and J usage is TRBJ1-2; 7 nucleotides agree with TRBD1. Germline lookup yields CDR1 GTSNPN and CDR2 SVGIG (reference sequence). V gave up 5 bases and J gave up 5 bases; unmatched junction bases: 8. The CDR3 runs 13 residues. CDR3 residues: CAWGTGVRYGYTF. The CDR3, as DNA: TGTGCCTGGGGCACAGGGGTAAGGTATGGCTACACCTTC.

The chain joins TRBV27 to TRBJ2-7; D remains unclear. Per the germline V gene, CDR1 is MNHEY and CDR2 is SMNVEV (reference sequence). This CDR3 is 14 amino acids long. Trimming cost V 8 bases and J 0 bases, with 14 bases left between them. The CDR3 spells CASSRGTPSYEQYF. CDR3 sequence (DNA): TGTGCCAGCTCTCGAGGCACCCCCTCCTACGAGCAGTACTTC.

This clone occurred a few times. The chain links TRBV28 to TRBJ2-1; 10 bases align to TRBD2. CDR1 is MDHEN, CDR2 SYDVKM, per germline. The CDR3 is 16 residues long. V lost 3 bases to trimming and J lost 4 bases; unmatched junction nucleotides: 6. The CDR3 nucleotides read TGTGCCAGCAGTTTCCCTCTAGCGGGAGTTTACAATGAGCAGTTCTTC. This translates into CASSFPLAGVYNEQFF.